What follows is one T cell receptor beta chain and its context. This clone's antigen is unknown. Nothing much larger sits one base from this clone, and base qualities are not available. These data come from a study of T cell changes during pregnancy in multiple sclerosis (dated by TCRdb to about 2019). Context from the whole study: The study looked at changes in the T cell repertoire across pregnancy in women with multiple sclerosis.

The protocol used for the library was the immunoSEQ multiplex PCR assay. Entries here come from immuneACCESS through TCRdb and include only in-frame sequences with V and J called. Some clones fail to appear in such tables; in the studies checked, an unresolved V gene covers under half of the shortfall, and the cause of the remainder is unknown. Recorded for this sample are tens of thousands of clones; around 92% of them occurred a single time. The ten largest clones add up to around 2.3% of the sample. Inclusive of the bounding cysteine and phenylalanine, the CDR3 is 14 residues long. Only CDR3 DNA is held: 42 bases, read in frame from base 1. The CDR1 and CDR2 encoded by the germline V gene are SGHTS and YDEGEE. Deletion took 0 bases off V and 4 bases off J, with a span of 7 bases between the germline ends.

The chain is encoded by TRBV5-8 joined to TRBJ1-4; a confident D gene designation cannot be given. This receptor was obtained from a female donor with multiple sclerosis, enrolled in a pregnancy study. The specimen comprised peripheral blood, sampled in the first trimester of pregnancy. Here the CDR3 is given as CASSLAFYNEKLFF. The DNA sequence reads TGTGCCAGCAGCTTGGCCTTTTATAATGAAAAACTGTTTTTT.